This T cell receptor beta chain was recorded in a study of blood T cell repertoires in COVID-19. J lost 3 bases, V lost 4 bases, and 10 bases had no gene match. Germline V gene lookup returns CDR1 SGDLS and CDR2 YYNGEE. The CDR3 is made up of 15 amino acids. The protocol was immunoSEQ multiplex PCR, while the TCRdb copy is restricted to in-frame clones and leaves out a portion. The table has around 130,000 clones, more than 70% seen once. This TCR came from a man in his 60s with acute or convalescent COVID-19. The sample comprised peripheral blood. The chain joins TRBV9 to TRBJ2-7; TRBD1 aligns across 7 bases. The CDR3 DNA reads as TGTGCCAGCAGCCCCCGGACAGGAGCAGGCTACGAGCAGTACTTC. Translating gives CASSPRTGAGYEQYF.